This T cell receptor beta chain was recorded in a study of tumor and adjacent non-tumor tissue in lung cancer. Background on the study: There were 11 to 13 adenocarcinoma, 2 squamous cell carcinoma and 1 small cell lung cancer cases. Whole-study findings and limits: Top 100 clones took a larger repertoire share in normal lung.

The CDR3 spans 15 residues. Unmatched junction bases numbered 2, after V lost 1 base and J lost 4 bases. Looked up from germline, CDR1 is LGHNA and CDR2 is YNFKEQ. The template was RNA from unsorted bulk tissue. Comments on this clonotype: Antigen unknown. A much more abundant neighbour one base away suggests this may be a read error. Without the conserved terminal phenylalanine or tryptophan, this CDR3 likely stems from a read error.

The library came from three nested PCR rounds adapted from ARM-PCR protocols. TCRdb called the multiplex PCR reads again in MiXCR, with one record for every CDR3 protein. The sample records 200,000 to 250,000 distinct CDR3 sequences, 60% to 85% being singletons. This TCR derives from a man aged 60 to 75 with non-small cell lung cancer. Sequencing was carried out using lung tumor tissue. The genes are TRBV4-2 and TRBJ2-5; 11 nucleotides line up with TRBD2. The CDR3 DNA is TGTGCCAGCAGCCAAGGCCTAGCGGGGGGAGAGACCCAGTACTTA. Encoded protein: CASSQGLAGGETQYL.